Listed below are T cell receptor beta chains from one sample, sequenced in a study of CD8 T cells in Susac syndrome. MiXCR, run by TCRdb on the immunoSEQ multiplex PCR reads, gives a single entry per CDR3 protein. Counted here are 150,000 to 200,000 distinct CDR3 sequences, 93% occurring once; the ten biggest clones make up 0.1%. What was sequenced was CD4+ T cells from PBMCs. These receptors came from a human donor in good health. Both conserved end residues are trimmed from each CDR3.

cdr3_aa: SVHAFATQETQY; j_call: TRBJ2-5; v_call: TRBV29-1
cdr3_aa: ASRGSLSSGNTIY; j_call: TRBJ1-3; v_call: TRBV5-1
cdr3_aa: ASSSTGFYGYT; j_call: TRBJ1-2; v_call: TRBV27
cdr3_aa: ASSAPGPSGTGELF; j_call: TRBJ2-2; v_call: TRBV9
cdr3_aa: SVRQGGFMNTEAF; j_call: TRBJ1-1; v_call: TRBV29-1
cdr3_aa: ASSPQGAYNSPLH; j_call: TRBJ1-6; v_call: TRBV12-3/TRBV12-4
cdr3_aa: ASSQSPWDEQF; j_call: TRBJ2-1; v_call: TRBV3-1
cdr3_aa: ASSPRPKLDNGYT; j_call: TRBJ1-2; v_call: TRBV18
cdr3_aa: ASGSRSSFEQF; j_call: TRBJ2-1; v_call: TRBV7-2
cdr3_aa: AISEGVGQTQY; j_call: TRBJ2-5; v_call: TRBV10-3
cdr3_aa: ASSLARGGNTGELF; j_call: TRBJ2-2; v_call: TRBV5-1
cdr3_aa: ASSGPAGGVRNTGELF; j_call: TRBJ2-2; v_call: TRBV5-1
cdr3_aa: SARAAGRLYSYEQY; j_call: TRBJ2-7; v_call: TRBV20-1
cdr3_aa: SAGTSGTYEQY; j_call: TRBJ2-7; v_call: TRBV29-1
cdr3_aa: ATTPERGDAF; j_call: TRBJ1-1; v_call: TRBV6-1
cdr3_aa: ASSLGGLREETQY; j_call: TRBJ2-5; v_call: TRBV11-2
cdr3_aa: ASSLAGNYEQY; j_call: TRBJ2-7; v_call: TRBV7-9
cdr3_aa: ASSSLAGANTGELF; j_call: TRBJ2-2; v_call: TRBV5-1
cdr3_aa: ASSFPRSEGHNEQF; j_call: TRBJ2-1; v_call: TRBV12-3/TRBV12-4
cdr3_aa: ASSLVGAPDTQY; j_call: TRBJ2-3; v_call: TRBV28
cdr3_aa: ASDPTGGASNSPLH; j_call: TRBJ1-6; v_call: TRBV27
cdr3_aa: ASSGSSSYEQY; j_call: TRBJ2-7; v_call: TRBV2
cdr3_aa: ASSYKGTVTEAF; j_call: TRBJ1-1; v_call: TRBV6-5
cdr3_aa: SAKRTGSGEQY; j_call: TRBJ2-7; v_call: TRBV20-1
cdr3_aa: ASSSWGGHTGELF; j_call: TRBJ2-2; v_call: TRBV5-1
cdr3_aa: ASSFGTAYEQY; j_call: TRBJ2-7; v_call: TRBV7-9
cdr3_aa: ASSLGSGGPWDTQY; j_call: TRBJ2-3; v_call: TRBV12-3/TRBV12-4
cdr3_aa: ASSLVSGWGWDEQF; j_call: TRBJ2-1; v_call: TRBV7-9
cdr3_aa: ASSRGQAFYEQY; j_call: TRBJ2-7; v_call: TRBV4-1
cdr3_aa: ASSSGAGMRYT; j_call: TRBJ1-2; v_call: TRBV28
cdr3_aa: SVAPNGDRLF; j_call: TRBJ1-4; v_call: TRBV29-1
cdr3_aa: SAVTGPGQPQH; j_call: TRBJ1-5; v_call: TRBV20-1
cdr3_aa: SALKRGAEQF; j_call: TRBJ2-1; v_call: TRBV20-1
cdr3_aa: ASQQGAGYNEQF; j_call: TRBJ2-1; v_call: TRBV12-3/TRBV12-4
cdr3_aa: ASSLQGPRNTEAF; j_call: TRBJ1-1; v_call: TRBV7-9
cdr3_aa: ASSPDGANVLT; j_call: TRBJ2-6; v_call: TRBV12-3/TRBV12-4
cdr3_aa: ASSPRLGQGRQPQH; j_call: TRBJ1-5; v_call: TRBV6-2/TRBV6-3
cdr3_aa: ASSLLGTTPWDTQY; j_call: TRBJ2-3; v_call: TRBV18
cdr3_aa: ASSTKGRSNSPLH; j_call: TRBJ1-6; v_call: TRBV19
cdr3_aa: ASSRRQGGEAF; j_call: TRBJ1-1; v_call: TRBV3-1
cdr3_aa: ASSRTDRGRGGYT; j_call: TRBJ1-2; v_call: TRBV7-2
cdr3_aa: ASKPSGSYEQY; j_call: TRBJ2-7; v_call: TRBV25-1
cdr3_aa: SALTGGAETQY; j_call: TRBJ2-5; v_call: TRBV20-1
cdr3_aa: ASLLGVWGEQF; j_call: TRBJ2-1; v_call: TRBV5-6
cdr3_aa: SVVWNSYEQY; j_call: TRBJ2-7; v_call: TRBV29-1
cdr3_aa: ASSSIAKQPSSYNSPLH; j_call: TRBJ1-6; v_call: TRBV6-2/TRBV6-3
cdr3_aa: ASSLAGGWTDTQY; j_call: TRBJ2-3; v_call: TRBV7-2
cdr3_aa: ASSQGTGMNTEAF; j_call: TRBJ1-1; v_call: TRBV3-1
cdr3_aa: ASLPGGATHTEAF; j_call: TRBJ1-1; v_call: TRBV5-1
cdr3_aa: ASSVGQGVTEAF; j_call: TRBJ1-1; v_call: TRBV9